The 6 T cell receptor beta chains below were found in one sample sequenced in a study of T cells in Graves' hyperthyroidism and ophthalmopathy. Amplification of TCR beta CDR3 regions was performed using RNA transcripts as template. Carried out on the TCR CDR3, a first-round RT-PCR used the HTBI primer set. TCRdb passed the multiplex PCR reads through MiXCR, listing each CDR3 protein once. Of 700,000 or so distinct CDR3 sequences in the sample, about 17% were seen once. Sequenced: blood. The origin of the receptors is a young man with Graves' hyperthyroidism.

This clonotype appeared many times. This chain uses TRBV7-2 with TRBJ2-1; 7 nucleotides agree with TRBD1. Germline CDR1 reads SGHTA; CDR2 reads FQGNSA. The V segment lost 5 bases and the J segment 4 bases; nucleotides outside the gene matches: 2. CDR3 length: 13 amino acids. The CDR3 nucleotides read TGTGCCAGCAGCGAGGGACAGTACAATGAGCAGTTCTTC. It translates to CASSEGQYNEQFF.

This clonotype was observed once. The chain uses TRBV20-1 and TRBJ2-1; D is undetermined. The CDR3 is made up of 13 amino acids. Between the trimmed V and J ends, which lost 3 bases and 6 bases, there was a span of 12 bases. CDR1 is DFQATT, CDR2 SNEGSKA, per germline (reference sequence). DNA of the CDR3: TGCAGTGCTAGGGACGACGGCGTCAATGAGCAGTTCTTC. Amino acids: CSARDDGVNEQFF.

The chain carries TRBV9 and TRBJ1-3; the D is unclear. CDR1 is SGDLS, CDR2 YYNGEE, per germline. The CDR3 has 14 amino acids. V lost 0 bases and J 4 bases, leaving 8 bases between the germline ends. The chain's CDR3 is CASSVGSKGNTIYF. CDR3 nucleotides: TGTGCCAGCAGCGTAGGTTCCAAAGGAAACACCATATATTTT.

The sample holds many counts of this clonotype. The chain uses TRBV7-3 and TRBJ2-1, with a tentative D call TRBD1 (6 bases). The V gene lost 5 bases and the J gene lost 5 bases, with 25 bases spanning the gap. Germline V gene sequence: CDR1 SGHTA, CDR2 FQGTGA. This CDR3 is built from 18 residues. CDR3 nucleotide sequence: TGTGCCAGCAGCCCCCCGCAAAGGGGGAATGATGTCAACAATGAGCAGTTCTTC. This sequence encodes CASSPPQRGNDVNNEQFF.

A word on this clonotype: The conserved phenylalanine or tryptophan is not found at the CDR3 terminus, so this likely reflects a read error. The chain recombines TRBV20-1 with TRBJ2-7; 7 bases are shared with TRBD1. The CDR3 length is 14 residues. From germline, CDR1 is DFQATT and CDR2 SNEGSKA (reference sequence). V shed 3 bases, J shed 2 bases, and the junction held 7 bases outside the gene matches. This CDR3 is CSARVGQGAYEQYL. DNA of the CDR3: TGCAGTGCTAGGGTGGGGCAGGGGGCCTACGAGCAGTACCTC.

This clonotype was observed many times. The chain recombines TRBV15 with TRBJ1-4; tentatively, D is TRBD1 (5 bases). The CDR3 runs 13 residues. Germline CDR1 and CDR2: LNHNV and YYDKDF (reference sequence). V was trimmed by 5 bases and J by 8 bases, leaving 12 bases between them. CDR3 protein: CATSGRHREKLFF. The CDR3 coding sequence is TGTGCCACCAGCGGGAGGCACAGGGAAAAACTGTTTTTT.